The source of this TCR beta chain is a study of spatial heterogeneity in lung cancer. Study overall: Among detected sequences, beta-chain ones consistently exceeded alpha-chain ones in number.

Study findings and constraints: Ubiquitous expanded tumor TCRs surfaced in blood more at resection than they did at follow-up.

This clonotype appeared many times. What it recognizes is unknown. TCRdb re-called the 5' RACE reads with MiXCR, one entry per CDR3 protein. Of roughly 49,000 distinct CDR3 sequences listed, 6% to 9% were seen once; the top ten hold about 3%. Per germline, CDR1 DFQATT and CDR2 SNEGSKA (reference sequence). The germline V and J ends were trimmed by 5 bases and 1 base, with 11 bases remaining between them. There are 13 residues in the CDR3. Time point indicated: sample taken at primary tumor resection. The sequenced material consisted of unsorted whole RNA from tumor, nontumor lung or frozen PBMC. A total of more than 65 untreated early-stage non-small cell lung cancer patients served as donors.

The chain employs TRBV20-1 and TRBJ1-2; D perhaps matches TRBD1 (5 bases). This receptor was obtained from a female donor with early-stage non-small cell lung cancer. The sequencing here drew on PBMCs, taken at surgery. Here the CDR3 DNA reads TGCAGTGCTGTTAGGGACGGTAACTATGGCTACACCTTC. It specifies CSAVRDGNYGYTF.